This T cell receptor beta chain was sequenced for a study of Graves' ophthalmopathy and Graves' hyperthyroidism (dated by TCRdb to the late 2010s). Background for the entire study: Peripheral blood was collected at initial diagnosis, before any treatment. The study used TCR beta repertoire signatures to distinguish Graves' ophthalmopathy from Graves' hyperthyroidism and to predict progression to ophthalmopathy. In total, 120 to 150 blood samples were TCR-sequenced: 40 to 45 ophthalmopathy, approximately 80 hyperthyroidism and approximately 17 hyperthyroidism-to-ophthalmopathy patients. To explore V-J signatures that distinguish ophthalmopathy from hyperthyroidism, a discovery set of about a hundred patients was enrolled, made up of 40 to 45 with ophthalmopathy and around 60 with stable hyperthyroidism. An independent validation cohort was composed of 18 hyperthyroidism patients and some 16 patients who later progressed from hyperthyroidism to ophthalmopathy. In six or seven hyperthyroidism patients, the T-cell repertoires found in thyroid tissue were compared with those found in blood. Following sample collection, hyperthyroidism patients were given methimazole at a starting dose of 30 mg daily, and ophthalmopathy patients were given high-dose intravenous methylprednisolone. The 75 to 100 discovery patients were divided at random into training and test sets in a 7:3 ratio. Broader findings and caveats from the paper: In validation, the model predicted ophthalmopathy progression with about 71% sensitivity and around 72% specificity; approximately 12 predicted patients were CT-confirmed with GO in a median of approximately 6.5 months. In cross-validation, the 13-signature model distinguished ophthalmopathy from stable hyperthyroidism with about 90% sensitivity and 81% to 83% specificity, and in the test set the corresponding values were about 80% and 75%. Sample size was not statistically predetermined, and group allocation was not concealed from the investigators. Most expanded thyroid clonotypes with frequency above 0.001 were also detected in blood, suggesting blood repertoires may reflect the thyroid immune response.

The CDR3 holds 12 amino acids from the cysteine to the phenylalanine. Here the CDR3 DNA is all that survives: 36 bases in frame from base 1. The junction carries 4 bases between V and J, which are trimmed by 1 base and 4 bases respectively. For repertoire sequencing, TCR beta CDR3 regions were amplified from RNA transcripts. The first round was an RT-PCR using HTBI primers with the Qiagen OneStep RT-PCR kit, and this first round was followed by a second-round multiplex PCR, then size selection and purification. Libraries were sequenced paired-end with 100 bp reads on an Illumina HiSeq2000. Regarding the original processing steps: SOAPnuke was used for read processing, and reads with adapters, uncalled bases, a mean Phred below 15, or no exact constant-primer or identifier match were discarded. High-quality paired reads were merged with COPE v1.2.5. Unique nucleotide sequences were defined as clonotypes and aligned to IMGT TRB V, D and J references using MiTCR v1.1. The analysis was limited to V-J combinations with a frequency above 0.0001, which together covered 99.2% of repertoires. For each V-J combination, a TCR clonal expansion and chaos score was defined as F50 clonal expansion divided by the chaos observed in the TCRdist matrix. Features were reduced by Welch's t-statistics and random forest to about a dozen V-J combinations, which fed a naive Bayes classifier. The similarity between thyroid and blood repertoires was quantified using the Morisita-Horn index. TCRdb reran the public reads through fastp at Q25 and MiXCR, keeping productive beta chains. Each CDR3 protein gets just one entry, which takes the most common genes and DNA from the rows behind it. In this record, the V and J calls reflect TCRdb's handling and not the investigators' own analysis. Present in this sample are about 150,000 distinct CDR3 sequences, 30% to 45% of which were seen just once. The top ten hold around 5.8% of the sample.

Patients with ophthalmopathy had moderately to severely active disease, with a Clinical Activity Score of 3 or more, a NOSPECS grade of 4 or more, and a disease duration of less than 3 months. Patients with other autoimmune diseases, uncontrolled infections, pregnancy or lactation were excluded. Diagnosis relied on clinical symptoms, serum thyroxine, TRAb, thyroid ultrasound and orbital computed tomography. Using Ficoll-Paque density gradient centrifugation, PBMCs were isolated from 8.5 to 10 ml of fresh peripheral blood. Total RNA was extracted with Trizol reagent and quality-checked on an Agilent 2100 Bioanalyzer. This clonotype showed up just a few times. Its antigen target is currently unknown. Base qualities are not provided; no much larger clone lies one nucleotide away.

The clonotype originates from a woman aged 40 to 50 with Graves' ophthalmopathy. Donor details come from another sample of the same person, matched by shared clones. The specimen was peripheral blood. Recombination joined TRBV12-3 or TRBV12-4 with TRBJ1-1; too little of a D gene remains to name it. The bases read TGTGCCAGCAGTTTAGATGCCACTGAAGCTTTCTTT. Its protein reads: CASSLDATEAFF.